The 27 T cell receptor beta chains in this list originate from one sample, sequenced in a study of T cell responses to AZD1222 COVID-19 vaccine. Clones were read by immunoSEQ multiplex PCR, and TCRdb kept only the in-frame ones, dropping some. The sample lists 150,000 to 200,000 clones, about 93% occurring once. The material sequenced was peripheral blood, taken on day 0 of AZD1222 vaccination. The source of these receptors is an adult in good health.

The chain combines TRBV18 with TRBJ1-2; no definite D call. Trimming pared 5 bases from V and 4 bases from J, leaving 8 bases between. The length of the CDR3 is 12 residues. Germline V CDR1 and CDR2: KGHSH, LQKENI. The CDR3 DNA follows: TGTGCCAGCTCAGCGGGGATCTATGGCTACACCTTC. Amino acids: CASSAGIYGYTF.

The chain joins TRBV27 to TRBJ1-5, with 7 bases fitting TRBD1. The junction had 4 bases not matched to a gene; V was cut back by 5 bases and J by 3 bases. Germline loops: CDR1 MNHEY, CDR2 SMNVEV (reference sequence). The CDR3 runs 14 residues. The CDR3 DNA reads TGTGCCAGCAGTCTAACAGGGGTCAATCAGCCCCAGCATTTT. Residues: CASSLTGVNQPQHF.

The chain combines TRBV28 with TRBJ2-3, with 8 bases aligning to TRBD2. V trimming: 6 bases; J trimming: 3 bases; junction bases outside the gene matches: 8. The CDR3 runs 15 residues. From germline, CDR1 is MDHEN and CDR2 SYDVKM. Here the CDR3 reads CASRRPGTSTDTQYF. Here the CDR3 DNA reads TGTGCCAGCAGACGTCCCGGGACTAGTACAGATACGCAGTATTTT.

V gene TRBV7-9 combines with J gene TRBJ1-5; D not resolved. The CDR3 spans 12 residues. V was clipped by 7 bases and J by 2 bases, with 6 bases between them. CDR1 and CDR2 (germline): SEHNR, FQNEAQ (reference sequence). CDR3 in amino acids: CASTKGNQPQHF. CDR3 coding DNA: TGTGCCAGCACCAAAGGCAATCAGCCCCAGCATTTT.

This clone came up once. The genes are TRBV12-3 or TRBV12-4 and TRBJ1-1, with 7 positions matching TRBD1. The CDR3 contains 13 residues. After removal of 0 bases from V and 11 bases from J, the junction contained 6 bases not matched to a gene. CDR3 in DNA: TGTGCCAGCAGTTTAGCGCCGAAACAGGGGGCTTTCTTT. This translates into CASSLAPKQGAFF.

The V gene is TRBV3-1 (or the pseudogene TRBV3-2), the J gene TRBJ1-6; D is ambiguous. The V end was cut by 1 base, the J end by 8 bases, with 6 bases between. The CDR3 is 13 residues long. Per the germline V gene, CDR1 is LGHDT and CDR2 is YNNKEL (reference sequence). The CDR3, as DNA: TGTGCCAGCAGCCAAGTGCGAGATTCACCCCTCCACTTT. Translated: CASSQVRDSPLHF.

The chain combines TRBV6-5 with TRBJ1-1; a possible D gene is TRBD1 (6 bases). Germline CDR1 reads MNHEY; CDR2 reads SVGAGI. V lost 4 bases, J lost 3 bases, and 15 bases lay in between. The CDR3 runs 15 residues. This CDR3 is CASSWSRTADTEAFF. As DNA, the CDR3 is TGTGCCAGCAGTTGGTCTCGGACAGCCGACACTGAAGCTTTCTTT.

The rearrangement links TRBV6-5 to TRBJ1-5; D ambiguous. This CDR3 has 15 residues. The V gene's germline CDR1 is MNHEY and CDR2 SVGAGI. Trimming shortened V by 7 bases and J by 2 bases, and 15 bases separated the two germline ends. CDR3 sequence reads: CASTIIPAGNQPQHF. The CDR3 region has the DNA TGTGCCAGCACCATTATTCCAGCGGGCAATCAGCCCCAGCATTTT.

The CDR3 loop is CASINTPKAEKLFF. The CDR3 DNA sequence: TGTGCCAGCATTAACACTCCCAAGGCCGAAAAACTGTTTTTT. J is TRBJ1-4 and V is TRBV6-6; D is uncertain. Germline CDR1 and CDR2: MNHNY and SVGAGI (reference sequence). V dropped 7 bases and J dropped 8 bases, with 17 bases sitting between them. The CDR3 loop spans 14 amino acids.

This rearrangement joins TRBV9 to TRBJ2-2, with D tentatively TRBD1 (6 bases). The CDR3 extends over 15 amino acids. V lost 4 bases and J lost 2, with 12 bases in between. Germline loops: CDR1 SGDLS, CDR2 YYNGEE. CDR3 in amino acids: CASSSGDTNTGELFF. The CDR3 nucleotides read TGTGCCAGCAGCTCAGGGGACACTAACACCGGGGAGCTGTTTTTT.

The V call is TRBV28, the J call TRBJ1-3; D unresolved. This CDR3 is built from 14 residues. Germline assignment: CDR1 MDHEN and CDR2 SYDVKM. The V and J ends lost 6 bases and 2 bases respectively, with 11 bases between them. This CDR3 is CASSWTGTGNTIYF. CDR3 in DNA: TGTGCCAGCAGCTGGACCGGAACTGGAAACACCATATATTTT.

The chain recombines TRBV5-1 with TRBJ2-7; maybe TRBD1 (6 bases). Germline values: CDR1 SGHRS, CDR2 YFSETQ. Trimming stripped 4 bases from V and 0 bases from J, with 17 bases between. The CDR3 loop spans 16 amino acids. CDR3 bases: TGCGCCAGCAGCCTTCGACAGGTCCTCTCCTCCTACGAGCAGTACTTC. This sequence encodes CASSLRQVLSSYEQYF.

This clone came up a few times. CDR3 DNA: TGTGCCAGTTCTCCCTCCGGACTCGGTACGCAGTATTTT. Its translation: CASSPSGLGTQYF. The chain recombines TRBV2 with TRBJ2-3, with D perhaps matching TRBD2 (5 bases). Germline V gives CDR1 SNHLY, CDR2 FYNNEI. V lost 9 bases and J lost 8, with 18 bases in between. CDR3 size: 13 residues.

This clone has only one observation. The rearrangement links TRBV4-1 to TRBJ1-5; D is ambiguous. Looked up from germline, CDR1 is MGHRA and CDR2 is YSYEKL. Trimming pared 1 base from V and 6 bases from J, leaving 10 bases between. CDR3 size: 14 residues. This CDR3 reads CASSQVERVQPQHF. The CDR3 coding sequence is TGCGCCAGCAGCCAAGTTGAAAGGGTTCAGCCCCAGCATTTT.

The rearrangement joins TRBV10-1 to TRBJ2-7; D remains unclear. V was shortened by 0 bases and J by 6 bases, with 12 bases between the two germline ends. The CDR3 runs 14 residues. CDR1 and CDR2 from the germline V gene are WNHNN and SYGVQD (reference sequence). The CDR3 sequence: CASSESRLELEQYF. The CDR3 bases are TGCGCCAGCAGTGAGTCGCGCCTTGAACTCGAGCAGTACTTC.

V and J are TRBV28 and TRBJ1-5, with D maybe TRBD1 (6 bases). V was trimmed by 8 bases and J by 9 bases, leaving 20 bases between them. The CDR3 sequence is 14 residues long. Germline V gene data show CDR1 as MDHEN and CDR2 as SYDVKM. CDR3 sequence: CASSLTGGRLPQHF. CDR3 in DNA: TGTGCCAGCTCCCTGACAGGCGGAAGGTTGCCCCAGCATTTT.

The chain links TRBV11-2 to TRBJ1-2, with D tentatively TRBD1 (6 bases). Germline CDR1 is SGHAT and CDR2 is FQNNGV. The CDR3 spans 16 residues. V lost 3 bases and J 4 bases, leaving 18 bases between the germline ends. This CDR3 is CASSLGRGGRSYGYTF. The DNA for the CDR3 is TGTGCCAGCAGCTTGGGCAGGGGCGGTCGTAGCTATGGCTACACCTTC. Drawing the rest from reference TRBV11-2 and TRBJ1-2, the complete variable domain is EAGVAQSPRYKIIEKRQSVAFWCNPISGHATLYWYQQILGQGPKLLIQFQNNGVVDDSQLPKDRFSAERLKGVDSTLKIQPAKLEDSAVYLCASSLGRGGRSYGYTFGSGTRLTVV.

The gene calls are TRBV28 and TRBJ1-1, with D unclear. The CDR3 covers 16 residues. Per the germline V gene, CDR1 is MDHEN and CDR2 is SYDVKM. V dropped 5 bases and J dropped 4 bases, with 20 bases sitting between them. CDR3: CASSDTGKNWGTEAFF. Written as DNA, the CDR3 is TGTGCCAGCAGTGATACGGGGAAGAATTGGGGCACTGAAGCTTTCTTT.

The rearrangement joins TRBV2 to TRBJ2-5, with 13 bases identical to TRBD2. The J segment lost 5 bases and the V segment lost 7 bases, leaving 7 bases of the junction unmatched. There are 15 residues in the CDR3. The germline CDR1 and CDR2 sequences are SNHLY and FYNNEI. CDR3 nucleotides: TGTGCCAGCACTACACTAGCGGGAGGGCAGGAGACCCAGTACTTC. Translation gives CASTTLAGGQETQYF.

V is TRBV6-1 and J is TRBJ2-3, with TRBD2 as a possible D gene (6 bases). The V gene lost 3 bases and the J gene lost 2 bases, with 12 bases spanning the gap. Per the germline V gene, CDR1 is MNHNS and CDR2 is SASEGT. This CDR3 comprises 15 residues. The CDR3 nucleotides read TGTGCCAGCAGTGAGTTAGCGGCCCCCACAGATACGCAGTATTTT. Amino acid sequence: CASSELAAPTDTQYF.

The sample holds one count of this clone. V is TRBV29-1 and J is TRBJ1-1; D is ambiguous. This CDR3 spans 10 amino acids. In germline, CDR1 is SQVTM, CDR2 ANQGSEA. V was pared by 7 bases and J by 1 base, with 4 bases between. The CDR3 region has the DNA TGCAGCGGGCGGAACACTGAAGCTTTCTTT. Translated, it gives CSGRNTEAFF.

The chain couples TRBV5-4 to TRBJ2-2; tentative D call: TRBD1 (5 bases). V lost 6 bases, J lost 1 base, and 10 bases lay in between. This CDR3 is 14 amino acids long. Germline assignment: CDR1 SGHNT and CDR2 YYREEE (reference sequence). Written as DNA, the CDR3 is TGTGCCAGCAATTGGCAGGGGAACACCGGGGAGCTGTTTTTT. This encodes CASNWQGNTGELFF.

V gene TRBV19 combines with J gene TRBJ1-6; D uncertain. V gave up 5 bases and J gave up 10 bases, with 18 bases separating them. The CDR3 contains 15 residues. In germline, CDR1 is LNHDA, CDR2 SQIVND (reference sequence). This CDR3 reads CASSSWTDPWSPLHF. In DNA form, the CDR3 reads TGTGCCAGTAGTTCATGGACGGATCCCTGGTCACCCCTCCACTTT.

This chain connects TRBV28 to TRBJ1-2; the D gene is possibly TRBD1 (5 bases). Germline lookup yields CDR1 MDHEN and CDR2 SYDVKM. This CDR3 contains 14 residues. V was trimmed by 3 bases and J by 4 bases, leaving 12 bases between them. The chain's CDR3 is CASSFARVGYGYTF. The CDR3 DNA reads TGTGCCAGCAGTTTCGCCAGGGTAGGCTATGGCTACACCTTC.

V is TRBV7-9 and J is TRBJ1-1; D might be TRBD1 (5 bases). V lost 0 bases and J 2 bases, leaving 16 bases between the germline ends. There are 17 residues in the CDR3. CDR1 and CDR2 (germline): SEHNR, FQNEAQ (reference sequence). The CDR3 DNA reads TGTGCCAGCAGCTTAGCGGTCGTCGGGGCAGCCAACACTGAAGCTTTCTTT. Translated, it gives CASSLAVVGAANTEAFF.

The chain couples TRBV7-9 to TRBJ2-7, with a possible D match to TRBD1 (5 bases). The V end was cut by 5 bases, the J end by 5 bases, with 13 bases between. The germline V gene has CDR1 SEHNR and CDR2 FQNEAQ (reference sequence). The CDR3 totals 13 residues. DNA for the CDR3: TGTGCCAGCAGCCTTACAGGTACCAACGAGCAGTACTTC. It is translated as CASSLTGTNEQYF.

The J gene is TRBJ1-6, the V gene TRBV9; D uncertain. Germline V gene lookup returns CDR1 SGDLS and CDR2 YYNGEE. There are 12 residues in the CDR3. The V gene lost 0 bases and the J gene lost 8 bases, with 3 bases spanning the gap. The CDR3 reads CASSVDHSPLHF. The CDR3 bases are TGTGCCAGCAGCGTAGACCATTCACCCCTCCACTTT.